This T cell receptor (beta chain) appears in the sequencing data of a study of T-cell memory formation after mild COVID-19. In regard to this clonotype: Its cognate antigen is unknown.

General study findings and limits: Contracting clones localized mainly to CM and EM when CD4+ and mainly to EMRA when CD8+.

V trimming: 1 base; J trimming: 1 base; junction bases outside the gene matches: 4. This CDR3 is 16 amino acids long. CDR1 is SEHNR and CDR2 is FQNEAQ in the germline V gene (reference sequence). Each CDR3 protein is one row after TCRdb ran MiXCR on the 5' RACE reads. This sample carries about 390,000 distinct CDR3 sequences, about 16% of them seen once, and the ten largest clones take roughly 21%. The specimen was PBMCs or a T cell subset sorted from them (not recorded which). The sequence was collected from a man between 18 and 29 years old who had mild COVID-19 (a few samples of this study predate the infection). Cell type and time point are not known. This chain joins TRBV7-9 and TRBJ2-3, with 8 bases identical to TRBD2. CDR3 in amino acids: CASSLGGLARTDTQYF. CDR3 nucleotide sequence: TGTGCCAGCAGCTTAGGAGGACTAGCACGCACAGATACGCAGTATTTT.